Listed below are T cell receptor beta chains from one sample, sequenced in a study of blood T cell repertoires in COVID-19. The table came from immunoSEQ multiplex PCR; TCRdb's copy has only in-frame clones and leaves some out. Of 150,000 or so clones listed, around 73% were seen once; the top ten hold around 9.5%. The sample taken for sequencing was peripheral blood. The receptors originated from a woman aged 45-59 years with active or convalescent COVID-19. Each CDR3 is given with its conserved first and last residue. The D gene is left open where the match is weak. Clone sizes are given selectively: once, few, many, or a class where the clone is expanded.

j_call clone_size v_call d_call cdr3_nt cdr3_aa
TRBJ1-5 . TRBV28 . TGTGCCAGCAGTTCCCCTCGGGGAGAGGGCAATCAGCCCCAGCATTTT CASSSPRGEGNQPQHF
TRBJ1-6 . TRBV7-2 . TGTGCCAGCAGCCCCTCTTGGGCAGTGGATTCACCCCTCCACTTT CASSPSWAVDSPLHF
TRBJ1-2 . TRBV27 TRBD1 TGTGCCAGCAGTTTAGGGACAGGGCCTAACTATGGCTACACCTTC CASSLGTGPNYGYTF
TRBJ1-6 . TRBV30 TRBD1 TGTGCCTGGAGTGCCCGGGACAGACATAATTCACCCCTCCACTTT CAWSARDRHNSPLHF
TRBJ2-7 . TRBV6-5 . TGTGCCAGCAGACTCGGACAAATCTCCTACGAGCAGTACTTC CASRLGQISYEQYF
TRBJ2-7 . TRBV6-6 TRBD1 TGTGCCAGCAGTTACCTAAGGACAGGGAGGACCTACGAGCAGTACTTC CASSYLRTGRTYEQYF
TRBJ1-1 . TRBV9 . TGTGCCAGCAGCGTCCGCCCGCAGGCAGGCACTGAAGCTTTCTTT CASSVRPQAGTEAFF
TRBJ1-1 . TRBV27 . TGTGCCAGCAGTTTAAGAACAGGGCACGCTGAAGCTTTCTTT CASSLRTGHAEAFF
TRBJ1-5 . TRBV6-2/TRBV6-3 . TGTGCCAGCAGTTCCCGGGGGGATCAGCCCCAGCATTTT CASSSRGDQPQHF
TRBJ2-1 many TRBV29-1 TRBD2 TGCAGCGTCGATGTTAGCGGGAGGGACCCCAATGAGCAGTTCTTC CSVDVSGRDPNEQFF
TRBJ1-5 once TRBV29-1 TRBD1 TGCAGCGTTGGCGACAGGGGAGGCCAGCCCCAGCATTTT CSVGDRGGQPQHF
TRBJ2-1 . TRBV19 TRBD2 TGTGCCAGTGGTAGCGGGGGGTCCTCCTACAATGAGCAGTTCTTC CASGSGGSSYNEQFF
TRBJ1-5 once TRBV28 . TGTGCCAGCAGTTCCGACAAATATAGCAATCAGCCCCAGCATTTT CASSSDKYSNQPQHF
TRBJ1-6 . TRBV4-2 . TGTGCCAGCAGCCAAGATCCCCTCAGTTCACCCCTCCACTTT CASSQDPLSSPLHF
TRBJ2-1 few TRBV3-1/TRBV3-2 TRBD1 TGTGCCAGCAGCCAAGGGACAGGCTACTCCAATGAGCAGTTCTTC CASSQGTGYSNEQFF
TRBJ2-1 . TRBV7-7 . TGTGCTAGCAGCTTCCACCCGGACCCGGGGAATGAGCAGTTCTTC CASSFHPDPGNEQFF
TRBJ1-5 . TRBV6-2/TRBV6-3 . TGTGCCAGCAGTTACTCGAGGCAGTCTGGCAATCAGCCCCAGCATTTT CASSYSRQSGNQPQHF
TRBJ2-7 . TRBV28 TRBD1 TGTGCCAGCAGATCCGGACAGGGGGCGCACGAGCAGTACTTC CASRSGQGAHEQYF
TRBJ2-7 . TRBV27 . TGTGCCAGCACCCCCGCCCAGGGGGGCTACGAGCAGTACTTC CASTPAQGGYEQYF
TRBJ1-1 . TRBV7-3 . TGTGCCAGCACCCCTCTTGGGGGGGGGAACACTGAAGCTTTCTTT CASTPLGGGNTEAFF
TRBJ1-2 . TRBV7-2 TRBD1 TGTGCCAGCAGCCCACAGACAGGGGATGGCTACACCTTC CASSPQTGDGYTF
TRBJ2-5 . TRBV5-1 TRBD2 TGCGCCAGCCGCACACACCCCGGGGAGGGAGAGACCCAGTACTTC CASRTHPGEGETQYF
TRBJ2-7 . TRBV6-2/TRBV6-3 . TGTGCCAGCAGTTACAATTGGGAGCGCGAGCAGTACTTC CASSYNWEREQYF
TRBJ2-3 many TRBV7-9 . TGTGCCAGCACGGCCGGGGGTAGTAAGACAGATACGCAGTATTTT CASTAGGSKTDTQYF
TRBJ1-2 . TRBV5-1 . TGCGCCAGCAGCTTGGGTCAGGGGCGCGATGGCTACACCTTC CASSLGQGRDGYTF
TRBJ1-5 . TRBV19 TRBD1 TGTGCCAGTAGTCCCCGGCGAGGGGGCGATCAGCCCCAGCATTTT CASSPRRGGDQPQHF
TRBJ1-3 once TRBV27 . TGTGCCAGCAGTTTAGTGGGACATTCCTTCTCTGGAAACACCATATATTTT CASSLVGHSFSGNTIYF
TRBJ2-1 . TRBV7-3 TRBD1 TGTGCCAGCAGCTCCGACCCGGGACAGAAGTTCTTC CASSSDPGQKFF
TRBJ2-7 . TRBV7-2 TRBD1 TGTGCCAGCAGCCCCGGACAGGGCTACGAGCAGTACTTC CASSPGQGYEQYF
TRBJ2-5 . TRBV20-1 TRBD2 TGCAGTGCAAGTAAACCCGGGACTAGCGGGGCCTTCCAAGAGACCCAGTACTTC CSASKPGTSGAFQETQYF
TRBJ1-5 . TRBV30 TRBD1 TGTGCCTGGAGGGGGACAGGAGGGAATCAGCCCCAGCATTTT CAWRGTGGNQPQHF
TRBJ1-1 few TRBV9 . TGTGCCAGCAGCGCCGGTTGGGGAGCCATGAACACTGAAGCTTTCTTT CASSAGWGAMNTEAFF
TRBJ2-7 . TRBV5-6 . TGTGCCAGCAGCTTGCCAGGGCTATACGAGCAGTACTTC CASSLPGLYEQYF
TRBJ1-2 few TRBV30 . TGTGCCTGGAGTGGTGGTTGGGGGCTGGACTATGGCTACACCTTC CAWSGGWGLDYGYTF
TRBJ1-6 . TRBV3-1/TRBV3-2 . TGTGCCAGCAGCTTTATCAATTCACCCCTCCACTTT CASSFINSPLHF
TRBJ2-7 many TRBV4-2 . TGTGCCAGCAGCCAAGATCGGAAACGGGGCTACGAGCAGTACTTC CASSQDRKRGYEQYF
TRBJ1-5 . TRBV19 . TGTGCCAGTAGTGAACAGGGCTCAGGTCAGCCCCAGCATTTT CASSEQGSGQPQHF
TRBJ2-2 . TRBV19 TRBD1 TGTGCCAGTAGCCTATTCCCGGGACAGGACACCGGGGAGCTGTTTTTT CASSLFPGQDTGELFF
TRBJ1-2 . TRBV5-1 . TGCGCCAGCAGCTTGAAGGGGGTAATCGAGGGCTACACCTTC CASSLKGVIEGYTF
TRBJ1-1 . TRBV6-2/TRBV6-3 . TGTGCCAGCAGCGCCCAACAGGCTTTCTTT CASSAQQAFF
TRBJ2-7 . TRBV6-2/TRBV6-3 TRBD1 TGTGCCAGCAGTTACCATCCAGCTCAGGACAGGTTTTCCTACGAGCAGTACTTC CASSYHPAQDRFSYEQYF
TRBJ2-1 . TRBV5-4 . TGTGCCAGCAGCCTTAGCGCGAGCTCCTACAATGAGCAGTTCTTC CASSLSASSYNEQFF
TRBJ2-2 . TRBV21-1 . TGTGCCAGCAGCAAAATGGAGGGTTGCGCAGGCGGGGAGCTGTTTTTT CASSKMEGCAGGELFF
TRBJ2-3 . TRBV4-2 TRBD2 TGTGCCAGCAGCCAAAGGGGAACTAGCGGGGGGTCTAGCACAGATACGCAGTATTTT CASSQRGTSGGSSTDTQYF